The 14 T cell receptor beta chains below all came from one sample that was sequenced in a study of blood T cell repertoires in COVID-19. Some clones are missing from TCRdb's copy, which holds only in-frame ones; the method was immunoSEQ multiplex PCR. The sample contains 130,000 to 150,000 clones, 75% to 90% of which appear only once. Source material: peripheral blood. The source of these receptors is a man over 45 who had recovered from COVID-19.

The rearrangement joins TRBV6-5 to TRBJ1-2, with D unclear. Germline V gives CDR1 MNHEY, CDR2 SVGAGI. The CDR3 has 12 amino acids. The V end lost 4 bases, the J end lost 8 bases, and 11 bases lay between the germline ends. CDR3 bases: TGTGCCAGCAGTTCCGGCGGGTTAGGCTACACCTTC. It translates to CASSSGGLGYTF.

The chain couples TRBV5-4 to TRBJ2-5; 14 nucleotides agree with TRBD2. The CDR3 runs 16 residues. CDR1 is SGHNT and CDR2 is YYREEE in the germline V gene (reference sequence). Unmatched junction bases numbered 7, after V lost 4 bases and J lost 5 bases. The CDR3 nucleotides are TGTGCCAGCAGCACCGGGACTAGCGGGGGTTGGGAGACCCAGTACTTC. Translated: CASSTGTSGGWETQYF.

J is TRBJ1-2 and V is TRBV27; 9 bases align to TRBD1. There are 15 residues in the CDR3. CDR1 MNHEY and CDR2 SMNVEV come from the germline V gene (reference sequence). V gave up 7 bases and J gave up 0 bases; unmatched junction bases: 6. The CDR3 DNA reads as TGTGCCAGCATCGGGACAGGGCCTTCTAACTATGGCTACACCTTC. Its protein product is CASIGTGPSNYGYTF.

CDR3 sequence (DNA): TGCGCCAGCAGCCAAGATCTTGGGACAGGGGTTACCGGGGAGCTGTTTTTT. Its translation: CASSQDLGTGVTGELFF. V and J are TRBV4-1 and TRBJ2-2; the match to TRBD1 covers 10 bases. Germline values: CDR1 MGHRA, CDR2 YSYEKL. V shed 0 bases, J shed 5 bases, and the junction held 6 bases outside the gene matches. This CDR3 contains 17 residues.

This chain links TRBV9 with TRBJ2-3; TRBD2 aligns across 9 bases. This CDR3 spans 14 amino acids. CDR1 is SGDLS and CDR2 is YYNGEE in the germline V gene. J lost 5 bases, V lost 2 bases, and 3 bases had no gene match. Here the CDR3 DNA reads TGTGCCAGCAGCGTGGCGGGGGGGCAAGATACGCAGTATTTT. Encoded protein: CASSVAGGQDTQYF.

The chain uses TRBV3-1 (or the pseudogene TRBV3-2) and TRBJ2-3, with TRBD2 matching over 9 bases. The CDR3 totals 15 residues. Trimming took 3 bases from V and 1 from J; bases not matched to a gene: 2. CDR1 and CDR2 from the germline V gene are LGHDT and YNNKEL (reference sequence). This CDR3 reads CASSQSSGGTDTQYF. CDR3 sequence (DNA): TGTGCCAGCAGCCAGTCTAGCGGGGGCACAGATACGCAGTATTTT.

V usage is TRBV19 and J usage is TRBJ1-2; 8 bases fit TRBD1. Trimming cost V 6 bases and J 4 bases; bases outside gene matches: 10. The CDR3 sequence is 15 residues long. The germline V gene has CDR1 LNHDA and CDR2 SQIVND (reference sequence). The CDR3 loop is CASRPQGDSPYGYTF. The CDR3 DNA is TGTGCCAGTAGACCACAGGGGGATTCTCCCTATGGCTACACCTTC.

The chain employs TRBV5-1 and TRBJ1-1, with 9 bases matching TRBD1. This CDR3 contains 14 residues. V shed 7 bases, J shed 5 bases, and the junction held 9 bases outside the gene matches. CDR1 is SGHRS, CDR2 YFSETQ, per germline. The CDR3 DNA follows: TGCGCCAGCCGTACAGGGGGCGGTAAGACTGAAGCTTTCTTT. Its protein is CASRTGGGKTEAFF.

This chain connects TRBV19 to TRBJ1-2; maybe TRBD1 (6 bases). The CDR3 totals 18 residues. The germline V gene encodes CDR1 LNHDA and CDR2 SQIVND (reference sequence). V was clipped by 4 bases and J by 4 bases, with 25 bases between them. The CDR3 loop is CASSTRGREVPISYGYTF. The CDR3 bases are TGTGCCAGTAGTACCAGGGGCCGGGAGGTCCCAATCAGCTATGGCTACACCTTC.

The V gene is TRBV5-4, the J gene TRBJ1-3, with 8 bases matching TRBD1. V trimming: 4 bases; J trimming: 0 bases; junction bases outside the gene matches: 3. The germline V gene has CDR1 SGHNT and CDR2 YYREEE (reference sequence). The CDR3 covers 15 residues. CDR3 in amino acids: CASSPDRVSGNTIYF. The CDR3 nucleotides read TGTGCCAGCAGCCCGGACAGGGTCTCTGGAAACACCATATATTTT.

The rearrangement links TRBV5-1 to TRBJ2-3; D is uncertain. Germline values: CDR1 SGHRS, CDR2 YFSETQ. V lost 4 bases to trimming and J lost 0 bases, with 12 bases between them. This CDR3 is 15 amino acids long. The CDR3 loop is CASSVQSSSTDTQYF. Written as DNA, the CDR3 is TGCGCCAGCAGCGTACAGTCTTCTAGCACAGATACGCAGTATTTT. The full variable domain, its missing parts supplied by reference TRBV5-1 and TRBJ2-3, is KAGVTQTPRYLIKTRGQQVTLSCSPISGHRSVSWYQQTPGQGLQFLFEYFSETQRNKGNFPGRFSGRQFSNSRSEMNVSTLELGDSALYLCASSVQSSSTDTQYFGPGTRLTVL.

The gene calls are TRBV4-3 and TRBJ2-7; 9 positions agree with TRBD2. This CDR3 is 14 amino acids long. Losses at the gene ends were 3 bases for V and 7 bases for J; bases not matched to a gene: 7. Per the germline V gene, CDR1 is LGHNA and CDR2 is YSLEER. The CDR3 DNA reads TGCGCCAGCAGCCAGCGGGGGGGGACGGGAGAGCAGTACTTC. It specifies CASSQRGGTGEQYF.

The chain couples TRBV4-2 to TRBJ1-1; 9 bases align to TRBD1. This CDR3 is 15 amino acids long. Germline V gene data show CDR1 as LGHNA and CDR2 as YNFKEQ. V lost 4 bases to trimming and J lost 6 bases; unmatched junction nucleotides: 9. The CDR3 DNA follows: TGTGCCAGCAGCCGGGGACAGGGCTTTTCCCCTGAAGCTTTCTTT. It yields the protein CASSRGQGFSPEAFF.

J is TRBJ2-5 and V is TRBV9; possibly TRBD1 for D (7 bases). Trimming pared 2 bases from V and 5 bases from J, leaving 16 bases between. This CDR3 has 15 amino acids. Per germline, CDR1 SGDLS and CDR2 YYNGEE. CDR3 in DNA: TGTGCCAGCAGCGTCGATCAGGGGGGTTCGGAGACCCAGTACTTC. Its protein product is CASSVDQGGSETQYF. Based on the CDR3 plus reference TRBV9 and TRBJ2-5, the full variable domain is DSGVTQTPKHLITATGQRVTLRCSPRSGDLSVYWYQQSLDQGLQFLIQYYNGEERAKGNILERFSAQQFPDLHSELNLSSLELGDSALYFCASSVDQGGSETQYFGPGTRLLVL.